This is a list of T cell receptor beta chains from one sample in a study of cytomegalovirus exposure and HLA in healthy donors. Assay: immunoSEQ multiplex PCR; the TCRdb copy retains only in-frame clones and omits some. This table holds about 150,000 clones, 65% to 90% found once. Sequenced sample: PBMCs. These receptors were collected from a woman in her forties or fifties in good health and CMV-seropositive. The CDR3 runs from the conserved cysteine through the conserved F or W. D genes are given only for firm matches. Clone size is stated in some rows and not others, as once, few, many or a class when expanded.

v_gene: TRBV6-1
d_gene: TRBD1
j_gene: TRBJ2-7
abundance: NA
CDR3nt: TGTGCCAGCAGTGAAAGGCGCCAGGGGGTCGACGAGCAGTACTTC
CDR3aa: CASSERRQGVDEQYF

v_gene: TRBV19
d_gene: TRBD1
j_gene: TRBJ1-1
abundance: NA
CDR3nt: TGTGCCAGTAGTATAGGAGGGACAGGGCAACGGAGCACTGAAGCTTTCTTT
CDR3aa: CASSIGGTGQRSTEAFF

v_gene: TRBV5-8
d_gene: TRBD2
j_gene: TRBJ2-5
abundance: NA
CDR3nt: TGTGCCAGCAGCTTCGGGACTAGCGGGGGTAGGGAGACCCAGTACTTC
CDR3aa: CASSFGTSGGRETQYF

v_gene: TRBV28
d_gene: NA
j_gene: TRBJ1-6
abundance: NA
CDR3nt: TGTGCCAGCAGTTTATCGGGGTTTTATAATTCACCCCTCCACTTT
CDR3aa: CASSLSGFYNSPLHF

v_gene: TRBV14
d_gene: TRBD2
j_gene: TRBJ2-7
abundance: NA
CDR3nt: TGTGCCAGCAGCCAAGATGGGGGGAGCGGGGGACCCTACGAGCAGTACTTC
CDR3aa: CASSQDGGSGGPYEQYF

v_gene: TRBV27
d_gene: TRBD1
j_gene: TRBJ1-2
abundance: NA
CDR3nt: TGTGCCAGCAGTCTACAGGGGGCTGGGAGTTATGGCTACACCTTC
CDR3aa: CASSLQGAGSYGYTF

v_gene: TRBV27
d_gene: TRBD2
j_gene: TRBJ2-2
abundance: NA
CDR3nt: TGTGCCAGCAGTCTTAGCGGGGGGACGAACACCGGGGAGCTGTTTTTT
CDR3aa: CASSLSGGTNTGELFF

v_gene: TRBV10-3
d_gene: TRBD1
j_gene: TRBJ1-4
abundance: NA
CDR3nt: TGTGCCATCAGTGGAACAGGGGGTAATGAAAAACTGTTTTTT
CDR3aa: CAISGTGGNEKLFF

v_gene: TRBV6-5
d_gene: TRBD1
j_gene: TRBJ2-7
abundance: once
CDR3nt: TGTGCCAGCAGCCGAGGGGGCGGCTCGCCCTACGAGCAGTACTTC
CDR3aa: CASSRGGGSPYEQYF

v_gene: TRBV7-2
d_gene: TRBD2
j_gene: TRBJ2-7
abundance: NA
CDR3nt: TGTGCCAGCAGCTTGACTAGCGGGGGGGCTTACGAGCAGTACTTC
CDR3aa: CASSLTSGGAYEQYF

v_gene: TRBV18
d_gene: NA
j_gene: TRBJ2-7
abundance: NA
CDR3nt: TGTGCCAGCTCACGAGACAGCTCCTCCTACGAGCAGTACTTC
CDR3aa: CASSRDSSSYEQYF

v_gene: TRBV10-3
d_gene: NA
j_gene: TRBJ2-3
abundance: NA
CDR3nt: TGTGCCATCAGTGAGCCCGGGTCCTCCTCAGATACGCAGTATTTT
CDR3aa: CAISEPGSSSDTQYF

v_gene: TRBV2
d_gene: NA
j_gene: TRBJ1-3
abundance: NA
CDR3nt: TGTGCCAGCAGTGACGGGGGCTCTGGAAACACCATATATTTT
CDR3aa: CASSDGGSGNTIYF

v_gene: TRBV12-5
d_gene: TRBD2
j_gene: TRBJ2-7
abundance: NA
CDR3nt: TGTGCTAGTGGTTTGAGTCTAGCGGGGTCCTACGAGCAGTACTTC
CDR3aa: CASGLSLAGSYEQYF

v_gene: TRBV10-3
d_gene: NA
j_gene: TRBJ1-1
abundance: NA
CDR3nt: TGTGCCATCAGTTTCGACCTCGGGGGTGAAGCTTTCTTT
CDR3aa: CAISFDLGGEAFF

v_gene: TRBV9
d_gene: NA
j_gene: TRBJ2-1
abundance: NA
CDR3nt: TGTGCCAGCAGCGTAGGTGGGGCCCCCTTCTACAATGAGCAGTTCTTC
CDR3aa: CASSVGGAPFYNEQFF

v_gene: TRBV27
d_gene: TRBD2
j_gene: TRBJ2-2
abundance: NA
CDR3nt: TGTGCCAGCAGTAAAGCGGGGGCGAACACCGGGGAGCTGTTTTTT
CDR3aa: CASSKAGANTGELFF

v_gene: TRBV6-5
d_gene: NA
j_gene: TRBJ1-1
abundance: once
CDR3nt: TGTGCCAGCAAATGGGAGGAGAAGAACACTGAAGCTTTCTTT
CDR3aa: CASKWEEKNTEAFF

v_gene: TRBV5-1
d_gene: NA
j_gene: TRBJ2-2
abundance: few
CDR3nt: TGCGCCAGCAGCTTGATCGGGGGGCGCGATCCCGGGGAGCTGTTTTTT
CDR3aa: CASSLIGGRDPGELFF

v_gene: TRBV5-6
d_gene: NA
j_gene: TRBJ2-7
abundance: NA
CDR3nt: TGTGCCAGCAGCTCCTTCTACGAGCAGTACTTC
CDR3aa: CASSSFYEQYF

v_gene: TRBV21-1
d_gene: NA
j_gene: TRBJ2-7
abundance: NA
CDR3nt: TGTGCCAGCAGCAAATGGACAGACCCCTACGAGCAGTACTTC
CDR3aa: CASSKWTDPYEQYF

v_gene: TRBV7-3
d_gene: TRBD2
j_gene: TRBJ2-7
abundance: NA
CDR3nt: TGTGCCAGCAGCGCAGCGGGGGGTCCAGACGAGCAGTACTTC
CDR3aa: CASSAAGGPDEQYF

v_gene: TRBV9
d_gene: NA
j_gene: TRBJ2-6
abundance: NA
CDR3nt: TGTGCCAGCAGCGTAGCTACTGGGGCCAACGTCCTGACTTTC
CDR3aa: CASSVATGANVLTF

v_gene: TRBV9
d_gene: TRBD2
j_gene: TRBJ2-2
abundance: NA
CDR3nt: TGTGCCAGCAGCTCCCGAGGAGGGCGGGGGGCCTCCGCGAACACCGGGGAGCTGTTTTTT
CDR3aa: CASSSRGGRGASANTGELFF

v_gene: TRBV6-5
d_gene: NA
j_gene: TRBJ2-1
abundance: NA
CDR3nt: TGTGCCAGCAACCAGTTGGCGGGTTCCTACAATGAGCAGTTCTTC
CDR3aa: CASNQLAGSYNEQFF

v_gene: TRBV5-1
d_gene: TRBD2
j_gene: TRBJ2-1
abundance: once
CDR3nt: TGCGCCAGCAGCCTAGAATGGGGGGGACCCTACAATGAGCAGTTCTTC
CDR3aa: CASSLEWGGPYNEQFF

v_gene: TRBV6-6
d_gene: NA
j_gene: TRBJ2-7
abundance: once
CDR3nt: TGTGCCAGCAGTGCCACTAGCACCTACGAGCGGTACTTC
CDR3aa: CASSATSTYERYF

v_gene: TRBV4-1
d_gene: TRBD1
j_gene: TRBJ2-3
abundance: NA
CDR3nt: TGCGCCAGCAGCCTTCGGGACAGGGAGTGGACAGATACGCAGTATTTT
CDR3aa: CASSLRDREWTDTQYF

v_gene: TRBV7-6
d_gene: NA
j_gene: TRBJ1-5
abundance: NA
CDR3nt: TGTGCCAGCAGCTTAGGTCCAGGGTTGGATCAGCCCCAGCATTTT
CDR3aa: CASSLGPGLDQPQHF

v_gene: TRBV4-1
d_gene: NA
j_gene: TRBJ1-2
abundance: once
CDR3nt: TGCGCCAGCAGCCAAGTCGGGGGGGGGTATAGTGGCTACACCTTC
CDR3aa: CASSQVGGGYSGYTF

v_gene: TRBV2
d_gene: NA
j_gene: TRBJ2-7
abundance: NA
CDR3nt: TGTGCCAGCAGTGACAGGGGGGACGAGCAGTACTTC
CDR3aa: CASSDRGDEQYF

v_gene: TRBV7-9
d_gene: TRBD2
j_gene: TRBJ2-4
abundance: NA
CDR3nt: TGTGCCAGCAGTCACGGGGGGGCCGGAAACATTCAGTACTTC
CDR3aa: CASSHGGAGNIQYF

v_gene: TRBV30
d_gene: TRBD1
j_gene: TRBJ1-4
abundance: NA
CDR3nt: TGTGCCTGGAGTGTAGTGGGACAGGGAGAGGAAAAACTGTTTTTT
CDR3aa: CAWSVVGQGEEKLFF

v_gene: TRBV19
d_gene: TRBD1
j_gene: TRBJ1-6
abundance: NA
CDR3nt: TGTGCCAGTAGGACCGGGACAGCTTATAATTCACCCCTCCACTTT
CDR3aa: CASRTGTAYNSPLHF

v_gene: TRBV5-1
d_gene: NA
j_gene: TRBJ1-1
abundance: NA
CDR3nt: TGCGCCAGCACCCTCTTGACGGGAACTGAAGCTTTCTTT
CDR3aa: CASTLLTGTEAFF

v_gene: TRBV10-3
d_gene: TRBD1
j_gene: TRBJ2-7
abundance: NA
CDR3nt: TGTGCCATCAGTGAGCCGGGACAGGGGATCTACGAGCAGTACTTC
CDR3aa: CAISEPGQGIYEQYF

v_gene: TRBV18
d_gene: TRBD1
j_gene: TRBJ1-5
abundance: NA
CDR3nt: TGTGCCAGCTCACCTCAGACAGGGATGGAGCCCCAGCATTTT
CDR3aa: CASSPQTGMEPQHF

v_gene: TRBV7-8
d_gene: TRBD1
j_gene: TRBJ1-5
abundance: NA
CDR3nt: TGTGCCAGCAGCCAAAGGGGGCTGGGCAGCAATCAGCCCCAGCATTTT
CDR3aa: CASSQRGLGSNQPQHF

v_gene: TRBV11-2
d_gene: NA
j_gene: TRBJ1-4
abundance: NA
CDR3nt: TGTGCCAGCAGCTTATTTGAGCGGGGCTCTGAAAAACTGTTTTTT
CDR3aa: CASSLFERGSEKLFF

v_gene: TRBV27
d_gene: NA
j_gene: TRBJ1-2
abundance: NA
CDR3nt: TGTGCCAGCAGTCCGGGGACGGGAGGGACCTATGGCTACACCTTC
CDR3aa: CASSPGTGGTYGYTF

v_gene: TRBV9
d_gene: NA
j_gene: TRBJ1-2
abundance: NA
CDR3nt: TGTGCCAGCAGCGTGGGGACGGGGGGGTTCTATGGCTACACCTTC
CDR3aa: CASSVGTGGFYGYTF

v_gene: TRBV11-2
d_gene: TRBD2
j_gene: TRBJ2-3
abundance: NA
CDR3nt: TGTGCCAGCAGCCCTTCGGGGCGGGGGGGCCCTACAGATACGCAGTATTTT
CDR3aa: CASSPSGRGGPTDTQYF

v_gene: TRBV27
d_gene: NA
j_gene: TRBJ1-6
abundance: NA
CDR3nt: TGTGCCAGCAGTTTAGGTCCTAGGGGGAATCCCCTCCACTTT
CDR3aa: CASSLGPRGNPLHF

v_gene: TRBV27
d_gene: NA
j_gene: TRBJ2-3
abundance: NA
CDR3nt: TGTGCCAGCAGTTCGACAGGAACAGATACGCAGTATTTT
CDR3aa: CASSSTGTDTQYF

v_gene: TRBV5-5
d_gene: NA
j_gene: TRBJ1-1
abundance: NA
CDR3nt: TGTGCCAGCAGCTTGGCCTTTATGAACACTGAAGCTTTCTTT
CDR3aa: CASSLAFMNTEAFF

v_gene: TRBV5-6
d_gene: NA
j_gene: TRBJ1-1
abundance: NA
CDR3nt: TGTGCCAGCAGCTATGGTACTGCTGAAGCTTTCTTT
CDR3aa: CASSYGTAEAFF

v_gene: TRBV27
d_gene: TRBD2
j_gene: TRBJ2-5
abundance: NA
CDR3nt: TGTGCCAGCAGTAAGGGACTAGCGGAAGCCCAAGAGACCCAGTACTTC
CDR3aa: CASSKGLAEAQETQYF